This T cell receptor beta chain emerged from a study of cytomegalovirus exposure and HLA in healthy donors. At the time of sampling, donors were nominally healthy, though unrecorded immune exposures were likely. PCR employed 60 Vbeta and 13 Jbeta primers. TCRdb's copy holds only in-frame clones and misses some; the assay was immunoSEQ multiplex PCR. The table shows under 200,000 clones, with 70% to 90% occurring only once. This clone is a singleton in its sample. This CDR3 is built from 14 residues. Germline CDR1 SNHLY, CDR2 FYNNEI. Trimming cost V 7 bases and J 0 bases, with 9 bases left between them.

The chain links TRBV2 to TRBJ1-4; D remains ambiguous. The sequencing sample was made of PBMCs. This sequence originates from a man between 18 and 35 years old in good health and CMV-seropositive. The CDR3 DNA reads TGTGCCAGCACCCAGGAGGCAACTAATGAAAAACTGTTTTTT. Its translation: CASTQEATNEKLFF.